The clone carrying this TCR beta chain appeared many times. There are 15 residues in the CDR3. Germline CDR1 DFQATT, CDR2 SNEGSKA (reference sequence). Trimming pared 6 bases from V and 0 bases from J, leaving 17 bases between. The study used a library that attached unique molecular identifiers to individual cDNA molecules. As originally analysed: A per-sample median of about 95,000 TCRs was observed, with counts ranging from roughly 20,000 to 750,000. Using its own MiXCR run on the RACE reads, TCRdb lists one record per CDR3 protein. For this entry, the V and J calls and clone size follow TCRdb and not the study's own pipeline. The sample contains some 79,000 distinct CDR3 sequences, about 6.8% of which appear only once. Time point indicated: patch test 1, 2 weeks after DPC sensitization. The treatment: therapeutic diphenylcyclopropenone sensitization with weekly scalp DPC. Total RNA extraction was carried out from unfractionated whole blood.

The data derive from a study of human T cells and chemical hapten exposure. Study information: Affected patients, primarily female, had alopecia areata, totalis or universalis.

The gene calls are TRBV20-1 and TRBJ1-2, with unresolved D. This receptor was obtained from a woman in her thirties with alopecia areata. Some clones in this sample may be carry-over from other donors' samples. Specimen: whole blood, collected in connection with sensitization to the hapten diphenylcyclopropenone (DPC). In DNA, the CDR3 is TGCAGTGCGCCCCCCGAACGAGGGTCTAACTATGGCTACACCTTC. Its translation: CSAPPERGSNYGYTF.